This T cell receptor (beta chain) is from a study of graft-versus-host responses after intestinal transplantation. Some clones are missing from TCRdb's copy, which holds only in-frame ones; the method was immunoSEQ multiplex PCR. The sample holds under 20,000 clones, 85% to 95% seen once. The CDR3 contains 13 residues. CDR1 MNHEY and CDR2 SMNVEV come from the germline V gene (reference sequence). V dropped 4 bases and J dropped 5 bases, with 9 bases sitting between them. Specimen: PBMCs, collected 23 days after intestinal transplant. The chain recombines TRBV27 with TRBJ1-5, with D perhaps matching TRBD1 (5 bases). This clonotype was obtained from a human patient who received an intestinal transplant, so some T cells may come from the graft donor. CDR3 amino acids: CASSSGRYQPQHF. CDR3 nucleotide sequence: TGTGCCAGCAGTTCAGGGAGGTATCAGCCCCAGCATTTT.